This T cell receptor beta chain was identified in a study of T cell responses to AZD1222 COVID-19 vaccine. The study's findings and limits: Every sample of the repertoires postdated the peak T cell response. It should be noted that donors were predominantly white British and more often female, and clonal diversity was possibly underestimated. Of the AZD1222 recipients, only six were seropositive at baseline. Across the whole spike, CD4 TCRs peaked at regions 160-218 and 743-854.

On this clone: Its target is not known.

Trimming removed 6 bases from V and 3 bases from J, with 14 bases in between. CDR3 length equals 15 residues. Germline assignment: CDR1 SNHLY and CDR2 FYNNEI. Using immunoSEQ multiplex PCR, the repertoire was profiled, and TCRdb retains in-frame clones only, with some absent. The sample includes some 120,000 clones, 88% seen only once; the top ten take around 20%. Here the sequenced sample was peripheral blood, taken on day 0 of MenACWY control vaccination. The sequence was collected from an adult in good health. The V and J genes are TRBV2 and TRBJ2-2; D ambiguous. The CDR3 region is CASSAPRLDTGELFF. The CDR3 DNA reads as TGTGCCAGCAGCGCGCCCAGGTTAGACACCGGGGAGCTGTTTTTT. Filled out from reference TRBV2 and TRBJ2-2, the complete variable domain reads EPEVTQTPSHQVTQMGQEVILRCVPISNHLYFYWYRQILGQKVEFLVSFYNNEISEKSEIFDDQFSVERPDGSNFTLKIRSTKLEDSAMYFCASSAPRLDTGELFFGEGSRLTVL.